This T cell receptor beta chain comes out of a study of T cell repertoires in cytomegalovirus infection. On the study more broadly: The study used recently identified HLA-C-restricted and well-studied HLA-B-restricted CMV epitopes. CMV infection and matching HLA type were both indicated by public TCR beta signatures.

From the reads, TCRdb called clonotypes with MiXCR, one entry per CDR3 protein. The sample lists roughly 860,000 distinct CDR3 sequences; about 31% were seen once. In regard to this clonotype: Its antigen is currently unknown.

Overall study findings and caveats: CMV-specific HLA-C-restricted TCR beta clonotypes dominated the ex vivo response. Using cumulative public TCR beta family frequency, the authors identified those who carried CMV together with the relevant HLA.

Germline loops: CDR1 ENHRY, CDR2 SYGVKD. This CDR3 is 17 amino acids long. The junction had 13 bases not matched to a gene; V was cut back by 3 bases and J by 4 bases. This clonotype was sampled from a human donor in good health (CMV status not recorded). Some clones in this sample may be carry-over from other donors' samples. The chain joins TRBV10-3 to TRBJ2-7; 9 nucleotides match TRBD1. Sequencing was performed on cultured CD8+ T cells from PBMCs, taken from culture after CMV antigen stimulation. CDR3 residues: CAISEILGGTGTYEQYV. Written as DNA, the CDR3 is TGTGCCATCAGTGAAATTCTAGGGGGGACAGGGACATACGAGCAGTACGTC.